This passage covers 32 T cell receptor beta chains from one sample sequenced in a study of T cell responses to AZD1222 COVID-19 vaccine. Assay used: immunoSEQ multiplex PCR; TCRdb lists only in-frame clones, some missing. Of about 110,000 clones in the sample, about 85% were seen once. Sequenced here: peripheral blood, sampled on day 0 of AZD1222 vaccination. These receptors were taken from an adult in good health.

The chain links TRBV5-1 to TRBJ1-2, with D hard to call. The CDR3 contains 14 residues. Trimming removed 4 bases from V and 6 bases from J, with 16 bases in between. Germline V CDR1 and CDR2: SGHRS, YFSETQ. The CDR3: CASSPDPEGNGYTF. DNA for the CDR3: TGCGCCAGCAGCCCCGACCCGGAAGGCAATGGCTACACCTTC.

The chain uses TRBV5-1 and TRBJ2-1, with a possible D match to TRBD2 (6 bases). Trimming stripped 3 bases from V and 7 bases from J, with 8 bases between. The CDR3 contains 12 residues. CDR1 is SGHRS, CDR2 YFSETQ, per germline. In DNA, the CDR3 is TGCGCCAGCAGCTGGAGGGCGAATGAGCAGTTCTTC. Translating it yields CASSWRANEQFF.

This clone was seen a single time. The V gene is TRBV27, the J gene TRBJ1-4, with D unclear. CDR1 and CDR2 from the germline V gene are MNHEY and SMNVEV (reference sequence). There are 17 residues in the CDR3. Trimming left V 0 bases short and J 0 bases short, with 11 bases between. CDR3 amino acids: CASSLSGTFATNEKLFF. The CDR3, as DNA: TGTGCCAGCAGTTTATCGGGAACCTTTGCAACTAATGAAAAACTGTTTTTT.

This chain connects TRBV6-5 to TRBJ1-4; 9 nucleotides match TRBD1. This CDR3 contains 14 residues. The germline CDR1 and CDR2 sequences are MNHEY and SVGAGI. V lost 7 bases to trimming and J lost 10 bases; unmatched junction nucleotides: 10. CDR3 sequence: CASNSGQGRGKLFF. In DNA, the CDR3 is TGTGCCAGCAACTCTGGACAGGGGAGAGGAAAACTGTTTTTT.

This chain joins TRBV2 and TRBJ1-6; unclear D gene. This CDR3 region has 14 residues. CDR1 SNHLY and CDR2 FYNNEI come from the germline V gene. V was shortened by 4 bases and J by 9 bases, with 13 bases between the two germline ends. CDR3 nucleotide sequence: TGTGCCAGCAGTGTTTCTGAAGGGTTTTCACCCCTCCACTTT. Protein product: CASSVSEGFSPLHF.

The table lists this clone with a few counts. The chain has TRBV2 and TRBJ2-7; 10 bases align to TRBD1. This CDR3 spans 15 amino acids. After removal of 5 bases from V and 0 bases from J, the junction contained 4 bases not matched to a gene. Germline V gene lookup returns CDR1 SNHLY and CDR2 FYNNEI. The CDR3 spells CASSRDRGTSYEQYF. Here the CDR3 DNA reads TGTGCCAGCAGTAGGGACAGGGGAACCTCCTACGAGCAGTACTTC. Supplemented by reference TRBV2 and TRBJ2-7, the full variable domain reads EPEVTQTPSHQVTQMGQEVILRCVPISNHLYFYWYRQILGQKVEFLVSFYNNEISEKSEIFDDQFSVERPDGSNFTLKIRSTKLEDSAMYFCASSRDRGTSYEQYFGPGTRLTVT.

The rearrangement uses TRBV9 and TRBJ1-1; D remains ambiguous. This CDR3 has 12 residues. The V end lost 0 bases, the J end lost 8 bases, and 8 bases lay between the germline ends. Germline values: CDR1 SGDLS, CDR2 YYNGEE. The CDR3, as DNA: TGTGCCAGCAGCGTAGAGGCGTCCGAAGCTTTCTTT. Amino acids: CASSVEASEAFF. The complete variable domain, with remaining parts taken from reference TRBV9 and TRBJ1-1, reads DSGVTQTPKHLITATGQRVTLRCSPRSGDLSVYWYQQSLDQGLQFLIQYYNGEERAKGNILERFSAQQFPDLHSELNLSSLELGDSALYFCASSVEASEAFFGQGTRLTVV.

This CDR3 is CASRTHHPGNEKLFF. The CDR3 DNA follows: TGTGCCAGCAGGACCCATCACCCCGGGAATGAAAAACTGTTTTTT. The genes are TRBV6-5 and TRBJ1-4; no reliable D call. V was trimmed by 6 bases and J by 5 bases, leaving 16 bases between them. CDR1 is MNHEY and CDR2 is SVGAGI in the germline V gene. The CDR3 runs 15 residues.

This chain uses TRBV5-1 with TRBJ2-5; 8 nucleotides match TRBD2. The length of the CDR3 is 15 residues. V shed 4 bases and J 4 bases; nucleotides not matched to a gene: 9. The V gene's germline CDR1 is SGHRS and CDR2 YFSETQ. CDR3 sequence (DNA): TGCGCCAGCAGCCCGGCAGGACTAGCATCAGAGACCCAGTACTTC. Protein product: CASSPAGLASETQYF.

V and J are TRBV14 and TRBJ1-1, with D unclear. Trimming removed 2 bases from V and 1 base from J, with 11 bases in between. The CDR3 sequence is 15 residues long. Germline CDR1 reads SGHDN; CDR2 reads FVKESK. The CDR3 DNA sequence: TGTGCCAGCAGCCAAAGAAGGTCCTGGAACACTGAAGCTTTCTTT. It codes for CASSQRRSWNTEAFF.

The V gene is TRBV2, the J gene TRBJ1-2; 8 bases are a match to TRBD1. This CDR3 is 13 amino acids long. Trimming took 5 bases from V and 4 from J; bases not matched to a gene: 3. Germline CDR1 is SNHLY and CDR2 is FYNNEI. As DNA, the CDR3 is TGTGCCAGCAGTAGACAGGGGAGCTATGGCTACACCTTC. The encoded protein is CASSRQGSYGYTF.

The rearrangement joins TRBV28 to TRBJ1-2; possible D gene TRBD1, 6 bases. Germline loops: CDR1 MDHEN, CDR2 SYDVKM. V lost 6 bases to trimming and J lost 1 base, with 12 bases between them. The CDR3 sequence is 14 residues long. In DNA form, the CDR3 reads TGTGCCAGCAGCTACGGACAGCTTAACTATGGCTACACCTTC. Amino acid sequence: CASSYGQLNYGYTF.

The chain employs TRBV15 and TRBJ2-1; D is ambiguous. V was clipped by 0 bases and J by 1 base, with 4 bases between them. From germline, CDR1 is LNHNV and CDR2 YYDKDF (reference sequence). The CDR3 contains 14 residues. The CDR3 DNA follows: TGTGCCACCAGCAGAGATCGATCCTACAATGAGCAGTTCTTC. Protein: CATSRDRSYNEQFF.

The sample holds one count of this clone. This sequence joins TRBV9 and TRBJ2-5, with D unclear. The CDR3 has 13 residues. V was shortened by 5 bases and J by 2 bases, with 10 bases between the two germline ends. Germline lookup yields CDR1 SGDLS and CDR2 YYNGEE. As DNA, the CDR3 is TGTGCCAGCAGTGCTAGGTATCAAGAGACCCAGTACTTC. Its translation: CASSARYQETQYF.

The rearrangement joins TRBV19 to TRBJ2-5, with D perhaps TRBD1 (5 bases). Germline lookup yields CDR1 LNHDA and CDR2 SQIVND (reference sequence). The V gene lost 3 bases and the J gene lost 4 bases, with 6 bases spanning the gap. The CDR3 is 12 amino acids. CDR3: CASSIQGETQYF. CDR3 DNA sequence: TGTGCCAGTAGTATCCAGGGAGAGACCCAGTACTTC.

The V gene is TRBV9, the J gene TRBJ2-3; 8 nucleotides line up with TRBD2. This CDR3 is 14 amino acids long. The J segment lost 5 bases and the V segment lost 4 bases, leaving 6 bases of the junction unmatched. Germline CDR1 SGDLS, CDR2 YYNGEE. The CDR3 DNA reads TGTGCCAGCAGCTCCCGGGGGGGGAGAGATACGCAGTATTTT. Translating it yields CASSSRGGRDTQYF.

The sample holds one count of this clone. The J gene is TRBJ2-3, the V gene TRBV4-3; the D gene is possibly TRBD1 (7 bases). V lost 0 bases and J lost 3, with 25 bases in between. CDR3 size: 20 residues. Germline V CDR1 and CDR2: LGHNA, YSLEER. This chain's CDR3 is CASSQDRGAGGAGWTDTQYF. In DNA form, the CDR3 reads TGCGCCAGCAGCCAAGATAGGGGGGCAGGGGGTGCTGGTTGGACAGATACGCAGTATTTT.

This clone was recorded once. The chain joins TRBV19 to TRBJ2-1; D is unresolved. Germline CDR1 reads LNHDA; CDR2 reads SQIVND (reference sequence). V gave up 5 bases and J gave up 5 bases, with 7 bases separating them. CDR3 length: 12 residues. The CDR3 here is CASSLRDNEQFF. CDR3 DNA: TGTGCCAGTAGTCTCCGGGACAATGAGCAGTTCTTC.

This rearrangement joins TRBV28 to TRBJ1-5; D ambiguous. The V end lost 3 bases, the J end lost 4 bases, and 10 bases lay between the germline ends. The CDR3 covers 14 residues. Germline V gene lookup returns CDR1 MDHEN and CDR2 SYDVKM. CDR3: CASSFGSFNQPQHF. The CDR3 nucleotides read TGTGCCAGCAGTTTTGGGTCCTTTAATCAGCCCCAGCATTTT.

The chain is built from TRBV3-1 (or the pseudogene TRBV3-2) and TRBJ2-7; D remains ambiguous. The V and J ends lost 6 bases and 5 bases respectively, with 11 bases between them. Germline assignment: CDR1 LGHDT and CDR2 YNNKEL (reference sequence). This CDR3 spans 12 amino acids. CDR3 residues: CASSGDRDEQYF. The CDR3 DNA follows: TGTGCCAGCAGTGGAGACCGGGACGAGCAGTACTTC.

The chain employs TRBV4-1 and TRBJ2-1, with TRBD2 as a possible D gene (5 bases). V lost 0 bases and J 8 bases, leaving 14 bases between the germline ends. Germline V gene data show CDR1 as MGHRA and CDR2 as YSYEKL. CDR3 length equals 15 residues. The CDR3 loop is CASSQDRERLHEQFF. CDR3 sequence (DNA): TGCGCCAGCAGCCAAGATCGGGAAAGACTCCATGAGCAGTTCTTC.

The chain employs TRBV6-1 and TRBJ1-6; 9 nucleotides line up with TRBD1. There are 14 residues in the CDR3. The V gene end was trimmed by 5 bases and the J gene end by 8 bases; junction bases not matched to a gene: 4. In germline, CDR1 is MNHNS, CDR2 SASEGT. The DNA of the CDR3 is TGTGCCAGCAGTTTCCGGGACAGGGATTCACCCCTCCACTTT. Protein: CASSFRDRDSPLHF.

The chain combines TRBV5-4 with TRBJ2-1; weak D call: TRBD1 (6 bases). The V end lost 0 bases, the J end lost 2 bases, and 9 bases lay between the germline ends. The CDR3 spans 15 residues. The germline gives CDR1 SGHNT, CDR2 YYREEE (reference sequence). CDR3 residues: CASSLEQGTYNEQFF. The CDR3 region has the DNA TGTGCCAGCAGCTTGGAACAGGGTACCTACAATGAGCAGTTCTTC.

CDR3 sequence: CASSFTGRGTDYGYTF. The CDR3 DNA reads TGTGCCAGCAGTTTTACCGGCAGGGGTACGGACTATGGCTACACCTTC. V usage is TRBV28 and J usage is TRBJ1-2, with D perhaps matching TRBD1 (6 bases). Per the germline V gene, CDR1 is MDHEN and CDR2 is SYDVKM. Trimming left V 3 bases short and J 3 bases short, with 17 bases between. The CDR3 runs 16 residues.

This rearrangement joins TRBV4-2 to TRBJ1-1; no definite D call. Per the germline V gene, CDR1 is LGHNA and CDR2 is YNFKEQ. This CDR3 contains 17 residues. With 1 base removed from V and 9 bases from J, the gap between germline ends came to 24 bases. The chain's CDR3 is CASSQVSPGGGGYQAFF. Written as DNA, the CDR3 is TGTGCCAGCAGCCAAGTTAGTCCCGGTGGAGGAGGGTATCAAGCTTTCTTT.

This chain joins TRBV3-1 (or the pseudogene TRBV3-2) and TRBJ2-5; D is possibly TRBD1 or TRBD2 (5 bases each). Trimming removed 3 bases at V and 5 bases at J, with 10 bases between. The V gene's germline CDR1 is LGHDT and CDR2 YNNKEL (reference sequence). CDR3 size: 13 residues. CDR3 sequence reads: CASSQGTRETQYF. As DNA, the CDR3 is TGTGCCAGCAGCCAGGGGACCCGGGAGACCCAGTACTTC.

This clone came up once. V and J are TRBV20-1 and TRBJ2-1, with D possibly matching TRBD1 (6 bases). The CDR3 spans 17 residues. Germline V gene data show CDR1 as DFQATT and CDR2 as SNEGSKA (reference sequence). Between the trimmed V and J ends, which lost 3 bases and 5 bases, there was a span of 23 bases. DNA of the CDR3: TGCAGTGCTAGTTTATCTTGGGGGCTTTTAGGTAACAATGAGCAGTTCTTC. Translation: CSASLSWGLLGNNEQFF.

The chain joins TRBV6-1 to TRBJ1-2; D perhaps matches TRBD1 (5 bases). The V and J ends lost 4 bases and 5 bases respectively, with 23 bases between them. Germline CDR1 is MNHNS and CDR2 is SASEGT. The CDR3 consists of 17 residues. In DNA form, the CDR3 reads TGTGCCAGCAGTGGACTTATTCTAGGGGCAGGGAGGTATGGCTACACCTTC. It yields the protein CASSGLILGAGRYGYTF.

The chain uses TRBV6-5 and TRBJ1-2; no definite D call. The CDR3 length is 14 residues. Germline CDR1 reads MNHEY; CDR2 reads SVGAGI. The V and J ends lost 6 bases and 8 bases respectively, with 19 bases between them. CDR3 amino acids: CASRLPGPREGYTF. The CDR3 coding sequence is TGTGCCAGCAGACTCCCGGGTCCTAGGGAGGGCTACACCTTC.

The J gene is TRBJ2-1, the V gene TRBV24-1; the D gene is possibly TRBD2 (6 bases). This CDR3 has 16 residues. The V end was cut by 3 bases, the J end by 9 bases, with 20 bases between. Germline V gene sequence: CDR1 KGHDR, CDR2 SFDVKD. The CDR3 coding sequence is TGTGCCACCAGTGATAGGCCCTCCCGGGGACTGGGTGAGCAGTTCTTC. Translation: CATSDRPSRGLGEQFF.

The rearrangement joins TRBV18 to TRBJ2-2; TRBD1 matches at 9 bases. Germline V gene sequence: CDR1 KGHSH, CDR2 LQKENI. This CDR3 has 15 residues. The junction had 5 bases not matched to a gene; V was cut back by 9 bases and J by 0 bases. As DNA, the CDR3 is TGTGCCAGTGGGGGACAGGGAACGAACACCGGGGAGCTGTTTTTT. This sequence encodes CASGGQGTNTGELFF. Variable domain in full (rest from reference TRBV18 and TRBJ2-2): NAGVMQNPRHLVRRRGQEARLRCSPMKGHSHVYWYRQLPEEGLKFMVYLQKENIIDESGMPKERFSAEFPKEGPSILRIQQVVRGDSAAYFCASGGQGTNTGELFFGEGSRLTVL.

The CDR3 sequence: CASSESRAGANVLTF. CDR3 coding DNA: TGTGCCAGCAGTGAGTCCCGTGCTGGGGCCAACGTCCTGACTTTC. This sequence joins TRBV2 and TRBJ2-6, with no clear D. This CDR3 region has 15 residues. Between the trimmed V and J ends, which lost 3 bases and 2 bases, there was a span of 8 bases. CDR1 is SNHLY and CDR2 is FYNNEI in the germline V gene.